This TCR beta chain was retrieved from a study of quantifying T cell responses using KT2 cells. Study at large: Reverse transcription used primers in the TCR alpha and beta constant regions. The second PCR ran as a qPCR until a predetermined fluorescence threshold was reached.

A single-stranded UMI oligo with SP2 sequence was ligated to cDNA 3' ends. The first PCR ran roughly 4 cycles with an equimolar RC1.1 and RC1.2 beta primer mix. Each CDR3 protein is one row after TCRdb ran MiXCR on the UMI-ligation and nested PCR reads. The top ten hold about 10% of the sample, which has approximately 54,000 distinct CDR3 sequences, roughly 10% seen once. CDR3 length: 12 residues. The germline V gene encodes CDR1 KGHSH and CDR2 LQKENI. Deletions cut 2 bases from V and 4 bases from J, with 4 bases between. Sequences were obtained from PBMCs spiked with cells of the T cell clone KT2. The TCR was taken from a human donor. The chain links TRBV18 to TRBJ2-3, with D uncertain. CDR3 bases: TGTGCCAGCTCACCAGAGGCAGATACGCAGTATTTT. This codes for CASSPEADTQYF.